The 13 T cell receptor beta chains reported below all come from one sample, sequenced in a study of blood T cell repertoires in COVID-19. TCRdb's table, derived via immunoSEQ multiplex PCR, lists solely in-frame clones and lacks some. The sample contains about 260,000 clones, 85% to 90% of which appear only once. The specimen was peripheral blood. The receptor source for this set is a woman in her thirties or forties with acute or convalescent COVID-19.

The chain is built from TRBV5-4 and TRBJ1-2, with 8 bases aligning to TRBD1. Unmatched junction bases numbered 10, after V lost 4 bases and J lost 5 bases. Germline CDR1 SGHNT, CDR2 YYREEE (reference sequence). The CDR3 totals 15 residues. CDR3: CASSPLTGASYGYTF. The CDR3 DNA is TGTGCCAGCAGCCCACTGACAGGGGCGTCTTATGGCTACACCTTC.

This chain links TRBV19 with TRBJ1-1; 7 bases are a match to TRBD1. The germline gives CDR1 LNHDA, CDR2 SQIVND (reference sequence). The V and J ends lost 5 bases and 0 bases, in that order; junction bases with no gene match: 12. The CDR3 covers 17 residues. The DNA for the CDR3 is TGTGCCAGTAGTCACGACCGGGACAGAGAAATGAACACTGAAGCTTTCTTT. It is translated as CASSHDRDREMNTEAFF.

The chain joins TRBV11-2 to TRBJ2-7; D possibly corresponds to TRBD1 (6 bases). This CDR3 contains 14 residues. Germline CDR1 is SGHAT and CDR2 is FQNNGV. The V end was cut by 1 base, the J end by 4 bases, with 11 bases between. The CDR3 sequence: CASSLGQGLYEQYV. The CDR3 coding sequence is TGTGCCAGCAGCTTAGGCCAGGGGTTATACGAGCAGTACGTC.

The genes are TRBV7-2 and TRBJ1-6; the D is unclear. Trimming left V 1 base short and J 9 bases short, with 13 bases between. Germline V gene lookup returns CDR1 SGHTA and CDR2 FQGNSA. The CDR3 spans 15 residues. The CDR3 reads CASSLVGGVISPLHF. In DNA, the CDR3 is TGTGCCAGCAGCTTAGTCGGAGGAGTGATTTCACCCCTCCACTTT.

The J gene is TRBJ2-2, the V gene TRBV5-1, with D possibly being TRBD1 (5 bases). Looked up from germline, CDR1 is SGHRS and CDR2 is YFSETQ. The V gene lost 0 bases and the J gene lost 3 bases, with 9 bases spanning the gap. There are 15 residues in the CDR3. The CDR3 nucleotides read TGCGCCAGCAGCTTGGTCACAGGTGACACCGGGGAGCTGTTTTTT. This sequence encodes CASSLVTGDTGELFF.

The chain couples TRBV18 to TRBJ1-3; D is undetermined. V shed 2 bases and J shed 2 bases, with 10 bases lying between them. Germline loops: CDR1 KGHSH, CDR2 LQKENI. This CDR3 is 15 amino acids long. The CDR3 sequence is CASSPSGRAGNTIYF. CDR3 DNA sequence: TGTGCCAGCTCACCATCGGGGAGGGCTGGAAACACCATATATTTT.

This chain connects TRBV7-2 to TRBJ1-1, with a possible D match to TRBD1 (5 bases). The CDR3 loop spans 16 amino acids. The ends were cut back, 5 bases at V and 0 bases at J, with 16 bases in the middle. Germline values: CDR1 SGHTA, CDR2 FQGNSA. The CDR3 DNA sequence: TGTGCCAGCAGCCGGGGCGGAGGGGCGCTGAACACTGAAGCTTTCTTT. Protein product: CASSRGGGALNTEAFF.

The V and J genes are TRBV30 and TRBJ1-2; D call uncertain. CDR1 and CDR2 from the germline V gene are GTSNPN and SVGIG (reference sequence). V lost 0 bases, J lost 3 bases, and 8 bases lay in between. The CDR3 is 13 residues long. The CDR3 DNA is TGTGCCTGGAGTGTCGTCCTTCACTATGGCTACACCTTC. This encodes CAWSVVLHYGYTF.

The chain recombines TRBV19 with TRBJ1-1, with D perhaps TRBD1 (5 bases). The CDR3 consists of 13 residues. V shed 3 bases and J shed 3 bases, with 8 bases lying between them. Germline V gene sequence: CDR1 LNHDA, CDR2 SQIVND (reference sequence). This CDR3 is CASSMARDTEAFF. The CDR3 bases are TGTGCCAGTAGTATGGCCAGGGACACTGAAGCTTTCTTT. The full variable domain, its missing parts supplied by reference TRBV19 and TRBJ1-1, is DGGITQSPKYLFRKEGQNVTLSCEQNLNHDAMYWYRQDPGQGLRLIYYSQIVNDFQKGDIAEGYSVSREKKESFPLTVTSAQKNPTAFYLCASSMARDTEAFFGQGTRLTVV.

The chain joins TRBV2 to TRBJ1-4; tentatively, D is TRBD1 (5 bases). Trimming pared 10 bases from V and 5 bases from J, leaving 14 bases between. The V gene's germline CDR1 is SNHLY and CDR2 FYNNEI. The CDR3 extends over 13 amino acids. This chain's CDR3 is CAISTDVNEKLFF. CDR3 nucleotides: TGTGCCATCTCGACAGATGTGAATGAAAAACTGTTTTTT. Full variable domain (missing parts from reference TRBV2 and TRBJ1-4): EPEVTQTPSHQVTQMGQEVILRCVPISNHLYFYWYRQILGQKVEFLVSFYNNEISEKSEIFDDQFSVERPDGSNFTLKIRSTKLEDSAMYFCAISTDVNEKLFFGSGTQLSVL.

The chain links TRBV5-1 to TRBJ2-3, with a tentative D call TRBD1 (5 bases). CDR3 size: 16 residues. Trimming removed 0 bases from V and 2 bases from J, with 13 bases in between. Per germline, CDR1 SGHRS and CDR2 YFSETQ. CDR3 nucleotide sequence: TGCGCCAGCAGCTTGGTACAAGGGGTCGCCACAGATACGCAGTATTTT. The encoded protein is CASSLVQGVATDTQYF.

The gene calls are TRBV5-1 and TRBJ1-6; D unclear. This CDR3 contains 15 residues. Trimming pared 7 bases from V and 5 bases from J, leaving 16 bases between. Germline assignment: CDR1 SGHRS and CDR2 YFSETQ. The CDR3 loop is CASRTGSPHNSPLHF. The DNA of the CDR3 is TGCGCCAGCCGTACTGGTAGTCCCCATAATTCACCCCTCCACTTT.

The CDR3 region has the DNA TGCGCCAGCAGCTCGGAGGGCAATGAGCAGTTCTTC. Translated: CASSSEGNEQFF. This chain joins TRBV5-1 and TRBJ2-1; the D gene is possibly TRBD2 (6 bases). Germline CDR1 is SGHRS and CDR2 is YFSETQ. Trimming removed 3 bases from V and 6 bases from J, with 7 bases in between. This CDR3 has 12 residues.